These T cell receptor beta chains were read from a single sample in a study of CD8 T cells in ankylosing spondylitis. TCRdb recomputed calls from the 5' RACE reads with MiXCR, one row per CDR3 protein. The repertoire holds around 220,000 distinct CDR3 sequences, with around 19% as singletons. The sequencing input was blood, either unsorted or a sorted T cell fraction (not recorded which). These TCRs come from a male donor with ankylosing spondylitis. CDR3s include the opening cysteine and the closing phenylalanine or tryptophan. Each record gives: clone size, J gene, V gene, D gene, CDR3 protein, CDR3 DNA. The D gene is left open where the match is weak. Size tells how often a clone was seen (once, few, many) or the class of an expanded clone, and some rows leave it out.

clone size: -; J gene: TRBJ2-6; V gene: TRBV7-6; D gene: -; CDR3 protein: CASSWGIRDSGANVLTF; CDR3 DNA: TGTGCCAGCAGCTGGGGGATCAGAGACTCTGGGGCCAACGTCCTGACTTTC
clone size: few; J gene: TRBJ2-3; V gene: TRBV7-9; D gene: -; CDR3 protein: CASSPDHRSTDTQYF; CDR3 DNA: TGTGCCAGCAGCCCAGACCACAGATCCACAGATACGCAGTATTTT
clone size: -; J gene: TRBJ1-1; V gene: TRBV11-3; D gene: -; CDR3 protein: CASSPRTGNTEAFF; CDR3 DNA: TGTGCCAGCAGCCCCCGGACGGGGAACACTGAAGCTTTCTTT
clone size: few; J gene: TRBJ2-1; V gene: TRBV12-3/TRBV12-4; D gene: TRBD1; CDR3 protein: CASSPTAEDRIQFF; CDR3 DNA: TGTGCCAGCAGTCCCACCGCCGAGGACAGGATACAGTTCTTC
clone size: few; J gene: TRBJ2-1; V gene: TRBV27; D gene: -; CDR3 protein: CASSSAGREQFF; CDR3 DNA: TGTGCCAGCAGTTCAGCGGGCCGTGAGCAGTTCTTC
clone size: few; J gene: TRBJ2-1; V gene: TRBV19; D gene: -; CDR3 protein: CASSIDLTDYNEQFF; CDR3 DNA: TGTGCCAGTAGTATAGATCTAACAGATTACAATGAGCAGTTCTTC
clone size: few; J gene: TRBJ2-7; V gene: TRBV9; D gene: TRBD2; CDR3 protein: CASSVGSGGAYEQYF; CDR3 DNA: TGTGCCAGCAGCGTAGGAAGCGGGGGGGCCTACGAGCAGTACTTC
clone size: -; J gene: TRBJ2-1; V gene: TRBV9; D gene: -; CDR3 protein: CASSDQGNEQFF; CDR3 DNA: TGTGCCAGCAGCGATCAGGGTAATGAGCAGTTCTTC
clone size: many; J gene: TRBJ2-1; V gene: TRBV25-1; D gene: TRBD2; CDR3 protein: CASRQSGGTEQFF; CDR3 DNA: TGTGCCAGCAGGCAGAGCGGGGGGACTGAGCAGTTCTTC
clone size: -; J gene: TRBJ2-1; V gene: TRBV7-9; D gene: TRBD2; CDR3 protein: CASSPAGTSSLNEQFF; CDR3 DNA: TGTGCCAGCAGCCCAGCCGGGACTAGCTCCCTCAATGAGCAGTTCTTC
clone size: few; J gene: TRBJ1-5; V gene: TRBV7-2; D gene: TRBD1; CDR3 protein: CASSLGVGTGDQPQHF; CDR3 DNA: TGTGCCAGCAGCTTAGGGGTTGGGACAGGGGACCAGCCCCAGCATTTT
clone size: -; J gene: TRBJ2-2; V gene: TRBV9; D gene: -; CDR3 protein: CASSATQTGELFF; CDR3 DNA: TGTGCCAGCAGCGCTACCCAAACCGGGGAGCTGTTTTTT
clone size: few; J gene: TRBJ1-1; V gene: TRBV27; D gene: TRBD1; CDR3 protein: CASSLWGQGTTEAFF; CDR3 DNA: TGTGCCAGCAGTTTATGGGGACAGGGGACCACTGAAGCTTTCTTT
clone size: many; J gene: TRBJ2-1; V gene: TRBV27; D gene: -; CDR3 protein: CASSSGQYNEQFF; CDR3 DNA: TGTGCCAGCAGTTCGGGACAATACAATGAGCAGTTCTTC
clone size: few; J gene: TRBJ2-3; V gene: TRBV11-3; D gene: -; CDR3 protein: CASSLENRFMDTQYF; CDR3 DNA: TGTGCCAGCAGCTTGGAAAATAGGTTCATGGATACGCAGTATTTT
clone size: -; J gene: TRBJ2-7; V gene: TRBV20-1; D gene: TRBD1; CDR3 protein: CSAHGTGGYEQYF; CDR3 DNA: TGCAGTGCCCACGGGACAGGGGGCTACGAGCAGTACTTC
clone size: -; J gene: TRBJ2-5; V gene: TRBV4-1; D gene: TRBD2; CDR3 protein: CASSQGRGLDSGTQYF; CDR3 DNA: TGCGCCAGCAGCCAAGGGCGCGGACTAGACTCGGGGACCCAGTACTTC
clone size: few; J gene: TRBJ2-5; V gene: TRBV4-2; D gene: -; CDR3 protein: CASSREGTNQETQYF; CDR3 DNA: TGTGCCAGCAGCCGGGAGGGGACAAACCAAGAGACCCAGTACTTC
clone size: few; J gene: TRBJ1-2; V gene: TRBV6-2/TRBV6-3; D gene: -; CDR3 protein: CASSYSANGYTF; CDR3 DNA: TGTGCCAGCAGTTACTCGGCAAATGGCTACACCTTC
clone size: few; J gene: TRBJ2-3; V gene: TRBV7-8; D gene: TRBD2; CDR3 protein: CASSATSSGGTDTQYF; CDR3 DNA: TGTGCCAGCAGCGCCACTTCTAGCGGGGGAACAGATACGCAGTATTTT
clone size: -; J gene: TRBJ2-7; V gene: TRBV29-1; D gene: -; CDR3 protein: CSVESEIVGQYF; CDR3 DNA: TGCAGCGTTGAGTCGGAAATAGTGGGGCAGTACTTC
clone size: -; J gene: TRBJ2-1; V gene: TRBV4-1; D gene: -; CDR3 protein: CASSQDSRGNEQFF; CDR3 DNA: TGCGCCAGCAGCCAAGACTCGAGGGGCAATGAGCAGTTCTTC
clone size: -; J gene: TRBJ2-7; V gene: TRBV27; D gene: TRBD1; CDR3 protein: CASSPLTGVEQYF; CDR3 DNA: TGTGCCAGCAGCCCATTGACAGGGGTCGAGCAGTACTTC
clone size: -; J gene: TRBJ2-2; V gene: TRBV4-3; D gene: -; CDR3 protein: CASSQDRGLPAGELFF; CDR3 DNA: TGCGCCAGCAGCCAAGACCGGGGGCTTCCAGCCGGGGAGCTGTTTTTT
clone size: -; J gene: TRBJ1-6; V gene: TRBV9; D gene: -; CDR3 protein: CASSLAGGGSPLHF; CDR3 DNA: TGTGCCAGCAGCCTCGCGGGGGGAGGTTCACCCCTCCACTTT
clone size: -; J gene: TRBJ2-1; V gene: TRBV6-2/TRBV6-3; D gene: -; CDR3 protein: CASSQKGGIDQFF; CDR3 DNA: TGTGCCAGCAGCCAGAAGGGCGGGATTGATCAGTTCTTC
clone size: -; J gene: TRBJ2-2; V gene: TRBV12-3/TRBV12-4; D gene: TRBD1; CDR3 protein: CASRTTGTDRAGELFF; CDR3 DNA: TGTGCCAGCAGAACGACCGGGACAGACCGTGCCGGGGAGCTGTTTTTT
clone size: few; J gene: TRBJ2-5; V gene: TRBV7-9; D gene: TRBD2; CDR3 protein: CASSLETSGGVETQYF; CDR3 DNA: TGTGCCAGCAGCTTAGAAACTAGCGGGGGTGTAGAGACCCAGTACTTC
clone size: few; J gene: TRBJ2-7; V gene: TRBV5-1; D gene: -; CDR3 protein: CASSLEGYRSYEQYF; CDR3 DNA: TGCGCCAGCAGCTTGGAAGGATACCGATCCTACGAGCAGTACTTC
clone size: -; J gene: TRBJ2-7; V gene: TRBV3-1; D gene: -; CDR3 protein: CASSWDSTSSYEQYF; CDR3 DNA: TGTGCCAGCAGCTGGGACTCCACGAGCTCCTACGAGCAGTACTTC
clone size: few; J gene: TRBJ1-1; V gene: TRBV5-1; D gene: TRBD1; CDR3 protein: CASSLEGQGYSATEAFF; CDR3 DNA: TGCGCCAGCAGCTTGGAGGGACAGGGGTATTCGGCCACTGAAGCTTTCTTT
clone size: -; J gene: TRBJ2-5; V gene: TRBV4-2; D gene: -; CDR3 protein: CASTPHLGETQYF; CDR3 DNA: TGTGCCAGCACCCCGCACCTGGGCGAGACCCAGTACTTC
clone size: -; J gene: TRBJ2-5; V gene: TRBV7-6; D gene: -; CDR3 protein: CASSLDDVQETQYF; CDR3 DNA: TGTGCCAGCAGCTTAGATGACGTCCAAGAGACCCAGTACTTC
clone size: few; J gene: TRBJ2-2; V gene: TRBV4-1; D gene: -; CDR3 protein: CASSQWSPGGGELFF; CDR3 DNA: TGCGCCAGCAGCCAATGGTCCCCTGGAGGCGGGGAGCTGTTTTTT
clone size: many; J gene: TRBJ2-1; V gene: TRBV12-3/TRBV12-4; D gene: TRBD2; CDR3 protein: CASKRTSGRNEQFF; CDR3 DNA: TGTGCCAGTAAGAGAACTAGCGGGAGAAATGAGCAGTTCTTC
clone size: -; J gene: TRBJ2-2; V gene: TRBV19; D gene: TRBD2; CDR3 protein: CASSSWEGTGELFF; CDR3 DNA: TGTGCCAGTAGTAGCTGGGAGGGCACCGGGGAGCTGTTTTTT
clone size: few; J gene: TRBJ2-7; V gene: TRBV3-1; D gene: TRBD2; CDR3 protein: CASSQGRLSGTPYEQYF; CDR3 DNA: TGTGCCAGCAGCCAGGGCCGACTTAGCGGGACGCCCTACGAGCAGTACTTC
clone size: few; J gene: TRBJ2-7; V gene: TRBV11-1; D gene: -; CDR3 protein: CASSWNSNYEQYF; CDR3 DNA: TGTGCCAGCAGCTGGAACAGCAACTACGAGCAGTACTTC
clone size: -; J gene: TRBJ1-2; V gene: TRBV28; D gene: -; CDR3 protein: CASQSGVGPGNYGDGYTF; CDR3 DNA: TGTGCCAGCCAATCCGGGGTAGGACCGGGGAACTACGGGGATGGCTACACCTTC
clone size: few; J gene: TRBJ2-7; V gene: TRBV29-1; D gene: TRBD1; CDR3 protein: CSVETGTGKGEQYF; CDR3 DNA: TGCAGCGTTGAAACCGGGACAGGGAAGGGGGAGCAGTACTTC
clone size: few; J gene: TRBJ2-7; V gene: TRBV20-1; D gene: -; CDR3 protein: CSARGGQGHSEQYF; CDR3 DNA: TGCAGTGCTAGAGGCGGCCAGGGCCACTCCGAGCAGTACTTC
clone size: -; J gene: TRBJ2-5; V gene: TRBV7-9; D gene: -; CDR3 protein: CASSLVDSGQETQYF; CDR3 DNA: TGTGCCAGCAGCTTAGTCGACTCAGGCCAAGAGACCCAGTACTTC
clone size: many; J gene: TRBJ2-1; V gene: TRBV5-1; D gene: -; CDR3 protein: CASSLGRGSSYNEQFF; CDR3 DNA: TGCGCCAGCAGCCTTGGGAGGGGGTCCTCTTACAATGAGCAGTTCTTC
clone size: -; J gene: TRBJ2-1; V gene: TRBV5-1; D gene: TRBD2; CDR3 protein: CASCLEERGSNEQFF; CDR3 DNA: TGCGCCAGCTGCCTTGAGGAGCGGGGATCCAATGAGCAGTTCTTC